This TCR beta chain was identified during a study of OX40 agonist ivuxolimab in advanced cancers. Only in-frame clones appear in the TCRdb table, and some are missing; sequencing was by immunoSEQ multiplex PCR. The table shows 70,000 or so clones, with roughly 80% occurring only once. The CDR3 sequence is 14 residues long. V lost 7 bases and J lost 0, with 16 bases in between. From germline, CDR1 is GTSNPN and CDR2 SVGIG (reference sequence). This clonotype was obtained from an adult with an advanced solid tumor such as melanoma, head and neck, liver or kidney cancer. The chain uses TRBV30 and TRBJ2-7; no clear D. Sequencing was performed on CD4+ or CD8+ T cells sorted from blood, taken in a trial of the OX40 agonist ivuxolimab. In DNA, the CDR3 is TGTGCCTCAAGGTCTTTCGGCCTCTCCTACGAGCAGTACTTC. Encoded protein: CASRSFGLSYEQYF.